One sample yielded the 20 T cell receptor beta chains listed below, sequenced in a study of cytomegalovirus exposure and HLA in healthy donors. Amplification used 60 Vbeta primers and 13 Jbeta primers. Using immunoSEQ multiplex PCR, the repertoire was profiled, and TCRdb retains in-frame clones only, with some absent. In the table there are around 180,000 clones, about 79% of which are singletons. The specimen was PBMCs. The source is a girl aged 2-15 years in good health and CMV-seropositive.

The chain has TRBV4-1 and TRBJ2-3; TRBD2 matches at 11 bases. Trimming at V came to 0 bases and at J to 0 bases, leaving 11 bases not matched to a gene. The germline gives CDR1 MGHRA, CDR2 YSYEKL. CDR3 length: 20 amino acids. In nucleotides, the CDR3 is TGCGCCAGCAGCCAAGATTCGACTAGCGGGATGAGGTATAGCACAGATACGCAGTATTTT. It yields the protein CASSQDSTSGMRYSTDTQYF.

J is TRBJ1-1 and V is TRBV28, with 8 bases matching TRBD1. With V trimmed by 7 bases and J by 5 bases, 9 bases remained unmatched. The CDR3 covers 14 residues. CDR1 MDHEN and CDR2 SYDVKM come from the germline V gene. This CDR3 is CASMVVQGATEAFF. In nucleotides, the CDR3 is TGTGCCAGCATGGTAGTCCAGGGGGCTACTGAAGCTTTCTTT.

The chain uses TRBV5-4 and TRBJ2-1; the match to TRBD2 covers 10 bases. The V gene's germline CDR1 is SGHNT and CDR2 YYREEE (reference sequence). Trimming at V came to 4 bases and at J to 3 bases, leaving 7 bases not matched to a gene. CDR3 length: 16 residues. CDR3 bases: TGTGCCAGCAGCACCTGGACTAGCGGCGTCTACAATGAGCAGTTCTTC. Protein sequence: CASSTWTSGVYNEQFF.

This chain connects TRBV27 to TRBJ1-2; possibly TRBD1 for D (6 bases). CDR1 and CDR2 from the germline V gene are MNHEY and SMNVEV (reference sequence). The CDR3 sequence is 15 residues long. V was clipped by 6 bases and J by 8 bases, with 22 bases between them. The CDR3 DNA follows: TGTGCCAGCAGCCGAACCGCAATACAGGGAAGCGGCTACACCTTC. Its protein is CASSRTAIQGSGYTF.

J is TRBJ1-5 and V is TRBV19, with no clear D. This CDR3 region has 18 residues. The germline V gene encodes CDR1 LNHDA and CDR2 SQIVND (reference sequence). Deletions cut 1 base from V and 2 bases from J, with 18 bases between. CDR3 loop: CASSIGAGRGQGNQPQHF. CDR3 sequence (DNA): TGTGCCAGTAGTATAGGAGCTGGGCGCGGGCAGGGCAATCAGCCCCAGCATTTT.

The genes are TRBV28 and TRBJ2-7; 13 positions agree with TRBD2. Losses at the gene ends were 4 bases for V and 7 bases for J; bases not matched to a gene: 4. Germline V lookup: CDR1 MDHEN, CDR2 SYDVKM. The CDR3 sequence is 14 residues long. The chain's CDR3 is CASSYLGLAGEQYF. The CDR3 DNA follows: TGTGCCAGCAGTTACCTGGGACTAGCGGGAGAGCAGTACTTC.

V is TRBV5-4 and J is TRBJ1-2; D is uncertain. The V end was cut by 1 base, the J end by 6 bases, with 10 bases between. CDR3 size: 13 residues. Germline V gene data show CDR1 as SGHNT and CDR2 as YYREEE (reference sequence). CDR3 sequence reads: CASSLKRENGYTF. CDR3 in DNA: TGTGCCAGCAGCTTGAAAAGGGAGAATGGCTACACCTTC.

In DNA, the CDR3 is TGTGCCTGGAGTGGGCGGGAGACCCAGTACTTC. Its protein product is CAWSGRETQYF. V and J are TRBV30 and TRBJ2-5; D not resolved. Trimming stripped 1 base from V and 5 bases from J, with 5 bases between. There are 11 residues in the CDR3. The germline CDR1 and CDR2 sequences are GTSNPN and SVGIG (reference sequence).

This clone was counted once. The chain links TRBV2 to TRBJ2-1, with 8 bases that match TRBD2. Germline assignment: CDR1 SNHLY and CDR2 FYNNEI. The CDR3 spans 14 residues. Trimming cost V 11 bases and J 10 bases; bases outside gene matches: 16. The CDR3 region is CAHGDSGDAGEQFF. The CDR3 nucleotides are TGTGCCCACGGTGATAGCGGGGACGCGGGGGAGCAGTTCTTC.

The rearrangement uses TRBV5-5 and TRBJ1-1, with a possible D match to TRBD1 (6 bases). V lost 2 bases to trimming and J lost 6 bases, with 17 bases between them. The CDR3 spans 15 residues. The germline V gene encodes CDR1 SGHKS and CDR2 YYEKEE (reference sequence). The CDR3 spells CASSLKDSHRPEAFF. CDR3 bases: TGTGCCAGCAGCTTAAAGGACAGTCACAGGCCTGAAGCTTTCTTT.

V and J are TRBV10-2 and TRBJ2-2; TRBD2 agrees at 7 bases. CDR1 is WSHSY and CDR2 is SAAADI in the germline V gene. This CDR3 spans 15 amino acids. Losses at the gene ends were 0 bases for V and 6 bases for J; bases not matched to a gene: 4. In DNA form, the CDR3 reads TGCGCCAGCAGTGAGTCTGGCGGGAGATCCGGGGAGCTGTTTTTT. Translating it yields CASSESGGRSGELFF.

The chain has TRBV9 and TRBJ2-1; maybe TRBD2 (6 bases). From germline, CDR1 is SGDLS and CDR2 YYNGEE. Deletions cut 4 bases from V and 0 bases from J, with 14 bases between. The length of the CDR3 is 16 residues. The CDR3 coding sequence is TGTGCCAGCAGCCCCCGGGACTTCAGCTCCTACAATGAGCAGTTCTTC. This gives the protein CASSPRDFSSYNEQFF.

This chain links TRBV4-1 with TRBJ2-7, with D possibly TRBD1 on 6 matching bases. CDR1 is MGHRA, CDR2 YSYEKL, per germline. The CDR3 totals 16 residues. Trimming cost V 1 base and J 6 bases, with 19 bases left between them. DNA of the CDR3: TGCGCCAGCAGCCAAGTTGGGGGCAGGGGCGACCTCGAGCAGTACTTC. This codes for CASSQVGGRGDLEQYF.

V gene TRBV6-1 combines with J gene TRBJ2-3, with 8 bases lining up with TRBD2. V dropped 3 bases and J dropped 2; count of bases not matched to a gene: 7. The CDR3 is 16 amino acids. Germline assignment: CDR1 MNHNS and CDR2 SASEGT. The CDR3 DNA sequence: TGTGCCAGCAGTGATCTGAATAGCGGGGTCACAGATACGCAGTATTTT. Translating gives CASSDLNSGVTDTQYF.

The J gene is TRBJ2-7, the V gene TRBV27, with D perhaps TRBD1 (5 bases). Germline CDR1 and CDR2: MNHEY and SMNVEV (reference sequence). The CDR3 consists of 13 residues. Trimming took off 5 bases at V and 0 bases at J, with 8 bases between the two ends. CDR3 coding DNA: TGTGCCAGCAGTCTGACAGACTCCTACGAGCAGTACTTC. It yields the protein CASSLTDSYEQYF.

The chain employs TRBV9 and TRBJ2-1; D remains ambiguous. CDR3 size: 14 residues. Looked up from germline, CDR1 is SGDLS and CDR2 is YYNGEE. V lost 0 bases, J lost 2 bases, and 6 bases lay in between. The CDR3 DNA reads as TGTGCCAGCAGCGTAGGAACAGCCTACAATGAGCAGTTCTTC. Protein product: CASSVGTAYNEQFF.

The chain uses TRBV19 and TRBJ2-1, with TRBD1 matching 10 bases. With V trimmed by 10 bases and J by 4 bases, 7 bases remained unmatched. This CDR3 region has 14 residues. CDR1 is LNHDA, CDR2 SQIVND, per germline (reference sequence). The CDR3 nucleotides read TGTGCCACCCGGGGGGGACAGGGGTACAATGAGCAGTTCTTC. Amino acids: CATRGGQGYNEQFF.

This chain uses TRBV6-5 with TRBJ2-7; 7 positions match TRBD2. The V gene end was trimmed by 5 bases and the J gene end by 5 bases; junction bases not matched to a gene: 6. The length of the CDR3 is 13 residues. The germline V gene has CDR1 MNHEY and CDR2 SVGAGI. CDR3 protein: CASSQRGTHEQYF. CDR3 bases: TGTGCCAGCAGTCAGCGGGGCACCCACGAGCAGTACTTC.

This chain links TRBV29-1 with TRBJ2-5; TRBD2 agrees at 8 bases. The end of the DNA is better explained by TRBJ2-7, so the J call may be wrong. Germline-derived CDR1 and CDR2 are SQVTM and ANQGSEA. The CDR3 length is 16 residues. The CDR3 sequence: CSVLTPRGGTSGEQYF. The DNA of the CDR3 is TGCAGCGTTCTAACCCCTCGGGGGGGGACAAGTGGCGAGCAGTACTTC.

V usage is TRBV6-6 and J usage is TRBJ1-1; D is ambiguous. CDR1 MNHNY and CDR2 SVGAGI come from the germline V gene (reference sequence). Trimming cost V 2 bases and J 7 bases, with 8 bases left between them. This CDR3 comprises 12 residues. The CDR3 region is CASSYEVCEAFF. In DNA, the CDR3 is TGTGCCAGCAGTTACGAGGTCTGTGAAGCTTTCTTT.